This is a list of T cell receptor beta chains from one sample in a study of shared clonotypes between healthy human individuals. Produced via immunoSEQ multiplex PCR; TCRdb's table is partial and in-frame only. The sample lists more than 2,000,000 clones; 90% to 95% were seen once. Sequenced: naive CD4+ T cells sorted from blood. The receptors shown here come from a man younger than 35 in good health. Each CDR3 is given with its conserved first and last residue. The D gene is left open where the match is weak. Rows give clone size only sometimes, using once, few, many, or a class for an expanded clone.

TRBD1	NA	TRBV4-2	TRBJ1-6	CASSRGTADNSPLHF	TGTGCCAGCAGCCGTGGGACAGCCGATAATTCACCCCTCCACTTT
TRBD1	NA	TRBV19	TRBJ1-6	CAETGLNSPLHF	TGTGCCGAGACAGGGCTAAATTCACCCCTCCACTTT
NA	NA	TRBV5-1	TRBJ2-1	CASSLAYNEQFF	TGCGCCAGCAGCTTGGCATACAATGAGCAGTTCTTC
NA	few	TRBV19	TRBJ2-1	CASSIDFPTDSNEQFF	TGTGCCAGTAGTATAGATTTCCCCACAGACTCCAATGAGCAGTTCTTC
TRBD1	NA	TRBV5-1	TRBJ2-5	CASSFTGQGAGETQYF	TGCGCCAGCAGTTTTACGGGACAGGGGGCAGGGGAGACCCAGTACTTC
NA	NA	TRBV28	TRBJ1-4	CASSLPGLNEKLFF	TGTGCCAGCAGTTTACCGGGGCTTAATGAAAAACTGTTTTTT
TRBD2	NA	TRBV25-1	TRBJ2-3	CASSPASGGVNTDTQYF	TGTGCCAGCAGCCCGGCGAGCGGGGGGGTAAACACAGATACGCAGTATTTT
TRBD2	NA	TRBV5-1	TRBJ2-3	CASRGGTSTYTQYF	TGCGCCAGCAGAGGAGGGACTAGCACCTATACGCAGTATTTT
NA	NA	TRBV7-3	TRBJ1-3	CASSLRGSTGNTIYF	TGTGCCAGCAGCTTAAGGGGCAGTACTGGAAACACCATATATTTT
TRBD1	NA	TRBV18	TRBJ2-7	CASSPQTGGGYEQYF	TGTGCCAGCTCACCGCAGACAGGGGGTGGATACGAGCAGTACTTC
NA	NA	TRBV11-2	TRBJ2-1	CASSLVWGHNEQFF	TGTGCCAGCAGCTTAGTATGGGGGCACAATGAGCAGTTCTTC
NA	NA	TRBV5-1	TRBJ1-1	CASSSRGTINTEAFF	TGCGCCAGCAGCTCGCGGGGGACGATAAACACTGAAGCTTTCTTT
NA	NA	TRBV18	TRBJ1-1	CASSPSEWIEAFF	TGTGCCAGCTCACCCTCGGAATGGATTGAAGCTTTCTTT
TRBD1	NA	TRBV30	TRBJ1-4	CAWTTGRNEKLFF	TGTGCCTGGACGACAGGGAGAAATGAAAAACTGTTTTTT
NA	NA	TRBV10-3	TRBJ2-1	CAARPSGEAYNEQFF	TGTGCCGCCCGACCTTCAGGGGAGGCCTACAATGAGCAGTTCTTC
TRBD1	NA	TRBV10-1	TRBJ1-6	CASSDRGGNSPLHF	TGCGCCAGCAGTGACAGGGGGGGGAATTCACCCCTCCACTTT
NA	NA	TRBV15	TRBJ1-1	CATSRDPDGREAFF	TGTGCCACCAGCAGAGACCCGGACGGGAGAGAAGCTTTCTTT
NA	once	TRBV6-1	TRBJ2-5	CATRRGPLQETQYF	TGTGCCACCCGGAGGGGACCCCTCCAAGAGACCCAGTACTTC
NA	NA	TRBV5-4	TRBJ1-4	CASSLDGTDEKLFF	TGTGCCAGCAGCTTGGATGGGACGGATGAAAAACTGTTTTTT
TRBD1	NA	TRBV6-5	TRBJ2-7	CATSRGGTGAYEQYF	TGTGCCACGTCACGGGGTGGGACAGGGGCATACGAGCAGTACTTC
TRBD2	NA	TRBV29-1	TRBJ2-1	CSVEARLANNEQFF	TGCAGCGTTGAAGCCCGACTAGCAAACAATGAGCAGTTCTTC
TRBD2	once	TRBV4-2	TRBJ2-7	CASSQERTSGPYEQYF	TGTGCCAGCAGCCAAGAACGGACTAGCGGACCCTACGAGCAGTACTTC
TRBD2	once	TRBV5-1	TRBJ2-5	CASSTEGGVETQYF	TGCGCCAGCAGCACCGAGGGAGGGGTCGAGACCCAGTACTTC
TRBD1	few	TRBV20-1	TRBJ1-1	CSARTGSEAFF	TGCAGTGCACGGACAGGATCTGAAGCTTTCTTT
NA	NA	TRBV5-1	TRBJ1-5	CASSLDSLQPQHF	TGCGCCAGCAGCTTGGACAGTCTACAGCCCCAGCATTTT
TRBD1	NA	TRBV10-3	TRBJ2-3	CAINNGQATDTQYF	TGTGCCATCAACAACGGACAGGCCACAGATACGCAGTATTTT
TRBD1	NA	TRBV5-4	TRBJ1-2	CASSLRGPANYGYTF	TGTGCCAGCAGCTTGAGGGGGCCCGCTAACTATGGCTACACCTTC
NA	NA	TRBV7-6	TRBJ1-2	CASSFHGGLDYGYTF	TGTGCCAGCTCCTTCCACGGGGGGCTCGACTATGGCTACACCTTC
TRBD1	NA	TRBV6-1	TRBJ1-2	CASSEAGTGILYGYTF	TGTGCCAGCAGTGAAGCCGGGACAGGGATCCTCTATGGCTACACCTTC
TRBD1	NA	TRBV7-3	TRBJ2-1	CASSRGQGGSNEQFF	TGTGCCAGCAGCCGAGGACAGGGGGGTTCGAATGAGCAGTTCTTC
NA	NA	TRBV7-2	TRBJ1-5	CASSLTGFSNQPQHF	TGTGCCAGCAGCTTAACAGGGTTCTCAAATCAGCCCCAGCATTTT
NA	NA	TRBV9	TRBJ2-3	CASSGNPGSTQYF	TGTGCCAGCAGCGGTAACCCCGGAAGTACGCAGTATTTT
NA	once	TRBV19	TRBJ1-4	CASSIVSTNEKLFF	TGTGCCAGTAGTATAGTATCAACTAATGAAAAACTGTTTTTT
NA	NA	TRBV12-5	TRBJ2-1	CASGLEANGGRFF	TGTGCTAGTGGTTTGGAGGCGAACGGGGGGCGATTCTTC
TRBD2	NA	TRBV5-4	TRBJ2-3	CASSLSGGVSRTDTQYF	TGTGCCAGCAGCTTGAGCGGGGGGGTCTCCCGCACAGATACGCAGTATTTT